The source of this TCR beta chain is a study of CD8 T cells in ankylosing spondylitis. Trimming took off 3 bases at V and 6 bases at J, with 8 bases between the two ends. CDR1 and CDR2 from the germline V gene are KGHDR and SFDVKD. The CDR3 spans 13 residues. Study-level points and caveats: Typical of ankylosing spondylitis blood, it appeared, was a TCR beta motif of several highly homologous variants. According to the report, clones linked to the disease were significantly enriched in matched synovial fluid samples taken from ankylosing spondylitis patients. Disease-linked clones displayed a CD8+ phenotype and appeared relatively rarely in peripheral blood.

Points on this clonotype: Its matching antigen is unknown.

TCRdb used MiXCR to reprocess the 5' RACE reads, holding one entry per CDR3 protein. The table lists some 85,000 distinct CDR3 sequences, roughly 10% of them singletons. The sequenced material came from blood, either unsorted or a sorted T cell fraction (not recorded which). V is TRBV24-1 and J is TRBJ2-1; D may be TRBD1 (6 bases). This TCR derives from a male donor with ankylosing spondylitis. CDR3 sequence: CATSDPDSNEQFF. Written as DNA, the CDR3 is TGTGCCACCAGTGATCCGGACAGCAATGAGCAGTTCTTC.